Shown below are 25 T cell receptor beta chains from a single sample sequenced in a study of control samples from healthy donors and cancer patients. Measured with immunoSEQ multiplex PCR; TCRdb has only the in-frame clones, and not every one. Of 350,000 to 450,000 clones in the sample, 90% were seen once. Material: PBMCs. The receptors were gathered from a man aged 35-49 years with head and neck cancer.

This clone appeared once. The DNA of the CDR3 is TGTGCCAGCAGCGTCAACAGTTTTAACTATGGCTACACCTTC. Protein: CASSVNSFNYGYTF. This rearrangement joins TRBV11-2 to TRBJ1-2, with no clear D. CDR1 and CDR2 (germline): SGHAT, FQNNGV. This CDR3 is 14 amino acids long. V lost 5 bases and J 1 base, leaving 11 bases between the germline ends.

V gene TRBV6-5 combines with J gene TRBJ1-5; perhaps TRBD1 as D (6 bases). The germline V gene has CDR1 MNHEY and CDR2 SVGAGI. The length of the CDR3 is 14 residues. V was clipped by 6 bases and J by 6 bases, with 15 bases between them. CDR3 amino acids: CASRTGLGGQPQHF. The CDR3 DNA sequence: TGTGCCAGCAGAACAGGGCTGGGAGGTCAGCCCCAGCATTTT.

This rearrangement joins TRBV15 to TRBJ2-1; D perhaps matches TRBD1 (6 bases). Germline values: CDR1 LNHNV, CDR2 YYDKDF (reference sequence). V dropped 5 bases and J dropped 9 bases, with 20 bases sitting between them. The CDR3 loop spans 15 amino acids. The CDR3 is CATSAKGVRTGEQFF. DNA for the CDR3: TGTGCCACCAGCGCAAAGGGGGTCCGGACGGGTGAGCAGTTCTTC.

V is TRBV28 and J is TRBJ1-1; D remains ambiguous. This CDR3 region has 11 residues. In germline, CDR1 is MDHEN, CDR2 SYDVKM. V was trimmed by 2 bases and J by 8 bases, leaving 6 bases between them. CDR3 in DNA: TGTGCCAGCAGTTTACTGGCGGAAGCTTTCTTT. Translation: CASSLLAEAFF.

The rearrangement uses TRBV28 and TRBJ1-6; D is unclear. From germline, CDR1 is MDHEN and CDR2 SYDVKM. There are 13 residues in the CDR3. V shed 1 base and J shed 6 bases, with 4 bases lying between them. CDR3: CASSLSRNSPLHF. For the CDR3, the DNA is TGTGCCAGCAGTTTATCCCGTAATTCACCCCTCCACTTT. The full variable domain, with the rest looked up from reference TRBV28 and TRBJ1-6, is DVKVTQSSRYLVKRTGEKVFLECVQDMDHENMFWYRQDPGLGLRLIYFSYDVKMKEKGDIPEGYSVSREKKERFSLILESASTNQTSMYLCASSLSRNSPLHFGNGTRLTVT.

The chain is built from TRBV18 and TRBJ1-1; D may be TRBD1 (6 bases). The V gene's germline CDR1 is KGHSH and CDR2 LQKENI. The V gene lost 3 bases and the J gene lost 3 bases, with 11 bases spanning the gap. The CDR3 is 14 residues long. CDR3 sequence: CASSPPGAYTEAFF. For the CDR3, the DNA is TGTGCCAGCTCACCTCCGGGGGCGTACACTGAAGCTTTCTTT.

The V gene is TRBV6-5, the J gene TRBJ1-5, with D perhaps TRBD1 (5 bases). The germline V and J ends were trimmed by 6 bases and 1 base, with 10 bases remaining between them. The CDR3 loop spans 14 amino acids. Per germline, CDR1 MNHEY and CDR2 SVGAGI. This chain's CDR3 is CASRPTVSNQPQHF. CDR3 sequence (DNA): TGTGCCAGCAGACCGACAGTCAGCAATCAGCCCCAGCATTTT.

The chain has TRBV30 and TRBJ1-2; D is unresolved. This CDR3 spans 11 amino acids. V was trimmed by 5 bases and J by 4 bases, leaving 8 bases between them. Germline CDR1 is GTSNPN and CDR2 is SVGIG (reference sequence). The CDR3 sequence: CAWVRGYGYTF. For the CDR3, the DNA is TGTGCCTGGGTGCGGGGCTATGGCTACACCTTC.

J is TRBJ2-2 and V is TRBV7-9; weak D call: TRBD2 (5 bases). V was trimmed by 1 base and J by 4 bases, leaving 10 bases between them. Germline V lookup: CDR1 SEHNR, CDR2 FQNEAQ (reference sequence). The CDR3 is 15 residues long. This CDR3 reads CASSLVAAGTGELFF. The CDR3 DNA sequence: TGTGCCAGCAGCTTAGTCGCCGCGGGCACCGGGGAGCTGTTTTTT.

The chain couples TRBV14 to TRBJ2-3; D is undetermined. From germline, CDR1 is SGHDN and CDR2 FVKESK. Trimming removed 0 bases from V and 2 bases from J, with 12 bases in between. The CDR3 is 16 residues long. The CDR3 coding sequence is TGTGCCAGCAGCCAAGATCGCCCGATAACCACAGATACGCAGTATTTT. This sequence encodes CASSQDRPITTDTQYF.

V usage is TRBV27 and J usage is TRBJ2-7, with 7 bases fitting TRBD1. The length of the CDR3 is 16 residues. Germline CDR1 MNHEY, CDR2 SMNVEV (reference sequence). Trimming removed 6 bases from V and 1 base from J; junction bases left unmatched: 12. The DNA for the CDR3 is TGTGCCAGCAGAATCCGTAACTCGGGACAGTCCTACGAGCAGTACTTC. This gives the protein CASRIRNSGQSYEQYF.

J is TRBJ2-1 and V is TRBV19; 10 bases are shared with TRBD2. The V and J ends lost 3 bases and 0 bases, in that order; junction bases with no gene match: 5. The CDR3 totals 17 residues. CDR1 is LNHDA, CDR2 SQIVND, per germline (reference sequence). DNA of the CDR3: TGTGCCAGTAGTATGACTAGCGGGTCGAGCTCCTACAATGAGCAGTTCTTC. Its translation: CASSMTSGSSSYNEQFF.

The rearrangement joins TRBV7-9 to TRBJ1-1; D unresolved. Between the trimmed V and J ends, which lost 0 bases and 0 bases, there was a span of 5 bases. This CDR3 has 14 residues. Looked up from germline, CDR1 is SEHNR and CDR2 is FQNEAQ (reference sequence). The CDR3 bases are TGTGCCAGCAGCTTAGCTCCTGTGAACACTGAAGCTTTCTTT. Its translation is CASSLAPVNTEAFF.

V usage is TRBV6-1 and J usage is TRBJ1-5; 7 nucleotides match TRBD1. Germline V gene sequence: CDR1 MNHNS, CDR2 SASEGT. The CDR3 consists of 16 residues. V was clipped by 4 bases and J by 4 bases; unmatched bases: 10. CDR3 bases: TGTGCCAGCAGTGGGCAGGGGGTAGTAGGAAATCAGCCCCAGCATTTT. This encodes CASSGQGVVGNQPQHF.

The rearrangement links TRBV19 to TRBJ1-3; D is ambiguous. V shed 4 bases and J shed 1 base, with 8 bases lying between them. CDR1 and CDR2 from the germline V gene are LNHDA and SQIVND (reference sequence). The CDR3 consists of 14 residues. Here the CDR3 DNA reads TGTGCCAGTAGTACGCCGTTTTCTGGAAACACCATATATTTT. Amino acid sequence: CASSTPFSGNTIYF. Full variable domain (remainder filled in from reference TRBV19 and TRBJ1-3): DGGITQSPKYLFRKEGQNVTLSCEQNLNHDAMYWYRQDPGQGLRLIYYSQIVNDFQKGDIAEGYSVSREKKESFPLTVTSAQKNPTAFYLCASSTPFSGNTIYFGEGSWLTVV.

This clone was detected only a few times. The chain has TRBV4-3 and TRBJ1-5, with a possible D match to TRBD1 (6 bases). This CDR3 spans 17 amino acids. The germline V gene has CDR1 LGHNA and CDR2 YSLEER. Trimming took off 0 bases at V and 8 bases at J, with 20 bases between the two ends. The CDR3 DNA sequence: TGCGCCAGCAGCCAAGATAGAAGCGGGGAGGGGGGGGAGCCCCAGCATTTT. Translated: CASSQDRSGEGGEPQHF.

The rearrangement uses TRBV9 and TRBJ2-1, with a tentative D call TRBD1 (7 bases). The CDR3 is made up of 16 amino acids. CDR1 is SGDLS, CDR2 YYNGEE, per germline. The germline V and J ends were trimmed by 1 base and 0 bases, with 11 bases remaining between them. Here the CDR3 DNA reads TGTGCCAGCAGCGTACAGGGGGGAAGCTCCTACAATGAGCAGTTCTTC. Protein sequence: CASSVQGGSSYNEQFF.

This sequence joins TRBV5-5 and TRBJ2-7; 8 bases fit TRBD1. The CDR3 has 16 amino acids. From germline, CDR1 is SGHKS and CDR2 YYEKEE (reference sequence). V lost 2 bases to trimming and J lost 3 bases; unmatched junction nucleotides: 10. CDR3 amino acids: CASSFLITGGNYEQYF. In nucleotides, the CDR3 is TGTGCCAGCAGCTTCCTAATTACAGGGGGGAACTACGAGCAGTACTTC.

V gene TRBV28 combines with J gene TRBJ2-7; no firm D call. With 3 bases removed from V and 3 bases from J, the gap between germline ends came to 12 bases. Germline V gene lookup returns CDR1 MDHEN and CDR2 SYDVKM. This CDR3 region has 14 residues. CDR3 region: CASSFGYTRYEQYF. In DNA form, the CDR3 reads TGTGCCAGCAGTTTTGGTTATACCCGCTACGAGCAGTACTTC.

This clone has only one observation. V is TRBV4-2 and J is TRBJ2-7; D is ambiguous. V lost 0 bases and J lost 2, with 20 bases in between. CDR3 length: 18 amino acids. From germline, CDR1 is LGHNA and CDR2 YNFKEQ. CDR3: CASSQEPAYGRPTYEQYF. CDR3 nucleotide sequence: TGTGCCAGCAGCCAAGAGCCCGCCTATGGCAGACCTACCTACGAGCAGTACTTC.

The rearrangement uses TRBV4-2 and TRBJ2-7; TRBD1 aligns across 7 bases. This CDR3 has 15 amino acids. Unmatched junction bases numbered 11, after V lost 6 bases and J lost 3 bases. In germline, CDR1 is LGHNA, CDR2 YNFKEQ. This chain's CDR3 is CASRPNTGADYEQYF. CDR3 sequence (DNA): TGTGCCAGCAGACCCAATACAGGGGCGGACTACGAGCAGTACTTC.

This clone appeared once. The chain has TRBV18 and TRBJ1-1; possible D gene TRBD1, 5 bases. The V gene's germline CDR1 is KGHSH and CDR2 LQKENI. This CDR3 is 17 amino acids long. Between the trimmed V and J ends, which lost 0 bases and 0 bases, there was a span of 14 bases. Here the CDR3 DNA reads TGTGCCAGCTCACCACCCGGGGGGATTCGCATGAACACTGAAGCTTTCTTT. Translated, it gives CASSPPGGIRMNTEAFF.

Of note for this clone: The same CDR3 also results from other DNA sequences found in this sample. J is TRBJ1-3 and V is TRBV5-1, with D unresolved. This CDR3 has 15 residues. Trimming shortened V by 0 bases and J by 0 bases, and 7 bases separated the two germline ends. Germline CDR1 reads SGHRS; CDR2 reads YFSETQ. CDR3 sequence: CASSLAPGSGNTIYF. The CDR3 DNA reads TGCGCCAGCAGCTTGGCCCCAGGCTCTGGAAACACCATATATTTT.

This sequence joins TRBV20-1 and TRBJ2-3, with 9 bases aligning to TRBD2. The germline CDR1 and CDR2 sequences are DFQATT and SNEGSKA (reference sequence). V was clipped by 3 bases and J by 2 bases; unmatched bases: 6. The CDR3 extends over 15 amino acids. The CDR3: CSASLASGDTDTQYF. The CDR3 bases are TGCAGTGCTAGTCTTGCTAGCGGGGACACAGATACGCAGTATTTT.

V and J are TRBV9 and TRBJ2-5; D ambiguous. Trimming cost V 4 bases and J 0 bases, with 7 bases left between them. The CDR3 sequence is 13 residues long. Looked up from germline, CDR1 is SGDLS and CDR2 is YYNGEE. CDR3 region: CASSPPYQETQYF. Written as DNA, the CDR3 is TGTGCCAGCAGCCCCCCGTACCAAGAGACCCAGTACTTC.